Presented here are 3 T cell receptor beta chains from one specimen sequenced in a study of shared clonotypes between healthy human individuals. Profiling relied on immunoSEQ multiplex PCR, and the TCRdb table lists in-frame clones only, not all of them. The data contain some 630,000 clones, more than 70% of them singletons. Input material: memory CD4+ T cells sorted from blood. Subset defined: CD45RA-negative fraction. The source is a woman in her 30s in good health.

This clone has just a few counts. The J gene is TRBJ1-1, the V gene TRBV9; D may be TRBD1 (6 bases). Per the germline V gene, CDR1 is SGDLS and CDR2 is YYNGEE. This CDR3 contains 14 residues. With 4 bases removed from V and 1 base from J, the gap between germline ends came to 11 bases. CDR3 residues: CASSTGGGNTEAFF. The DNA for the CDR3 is TGTGCCAGCAGCACCGGAGGGGGGAACACTGAAGCTTTCTTT.

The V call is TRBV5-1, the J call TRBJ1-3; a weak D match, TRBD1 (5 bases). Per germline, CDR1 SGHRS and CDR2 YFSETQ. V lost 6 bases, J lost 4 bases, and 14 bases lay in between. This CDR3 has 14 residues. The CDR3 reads CASTSGTMGNTIYF. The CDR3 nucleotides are TGCGCCAGCACCTCAGGGACGATGGGAAACACCATATATTTT.

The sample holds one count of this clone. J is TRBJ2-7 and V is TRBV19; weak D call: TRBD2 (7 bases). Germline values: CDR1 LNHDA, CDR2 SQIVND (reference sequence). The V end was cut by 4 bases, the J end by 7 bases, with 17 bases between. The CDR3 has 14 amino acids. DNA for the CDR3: TGTGCCAGTAGTACCCGGGGGGCCGAGGGGGAGCAGTACTTC. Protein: CASSTRGAEGEQYF. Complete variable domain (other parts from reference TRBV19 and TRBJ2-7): DGGITQSPKYLFRKEGQNVTLSCEQNLNHDAMYWYRQDPGQGLRLIYYSQIVNDFQKGDIAEGYSVSREKKESFPLTVTSAQKNPTAFYLCASSTRGAEGEQYFGPGTRLTVT.